This passage covers 22 T cell receptor beta chains from one sample sequenced in a study of tumor-infiltrating lymphocytes in localized non-small cell lung cancer. Sequencing was performed with immunoSEQ multiplex PCR; in TCRdb, only in-frame clones are kept and a portion is missing. The repertoire has about 12,000 clones, 70% to 90% of them found once; the top ten carry roughly 9%. The sequenced material came from lung tumor tissue. Receptors were obtained from a human donor with non-small cell lung cancer.

The CDR3, as DNA: TGTGCCTGGAGGGGAGGACAGCAAGAGACCCAGTACTTC. As protein: CAWRGGQQETQYF. The V call is TRBV30, the J call TRBJ2-5; D is possibly TRBD1 or TRBD2 (6 bases each). Trimming took 3 bases from V and 2 from J, leaving 10 bases between them. Germline V gene data show CDR1 as GTSNPN and CDR2 as SVGIG (reference sequence). This CDR3 has 13 amino acids. The full variable domain, in which reference TRBV30 and TRBJ2-5 provide the parts outside the CDR3, is SQTIHQWPATLVQPVGSPLSLECTVEGTSNPNLYWYRQAAGRGLQLLFYSVGIGQISSEVPQNLSASRPQDRQFILSSKKLLLSDSGFYLCAWRGGQQETQYFGPGTRLLVL.

The chain is built from TRBV12-2 and TRBJ1-2. TRBV12-2 corresponds to a pseudogene. The CDR3 is 16 residues long. This CDR3 reads CASRLARLHGHYGYTF. CDR3 DNA: TGTGCAAGTCGCTTAGCCCGGCTACATGGCCACTATGGCTACACCTTC.

The chain carries TRBV13 and TRBJ2-3; D remains unclear. Trimming shortened V by 1 base and J by 4 bases, and 18 bases separated the two germline ends. The CDR3 is 17 residues long. Per the germline V gene, CDR1 is PRHDT and CDR2 is FYEKMQ (reference sequence). The CDR3 bases are TGTGCCAGCAGCTTAGTATCGGGTTTGGCAGGCCCAGATACGCAGTATTTT. It is translated as CASSLVSGLAGPDTQYF. Full variable domain (rest looked up from reference TRBV13 and TRBJ2-3): AAGVIQSPRHLIKEKRETATLKCYPIPRHDTVYWYQQGPGQDPQFLISFYEKMQSDKGSIPDRFSAQQFSDYHSELNMSSLELGDSALYFCASSLVSGLAGPDTQYFGPGTRLTVL.

V is TRBV14 and J is TRBJ1-5, with D unclear. V dropped 4 bases and J dropped 2 bases, with 6 bases sitting between them. Germline loops: CDR1 SGHDN, CDR2 FVKESK. The CDR3 spans 13 residues. CDR3 sequence: CASSPSRNQPQHF. The CDR3, as DNA: TGTGCCAGCAGCCCCTCCCGCAATCAGCCCCAGCATTTT.

The V gene is TRBV19, the J gene TRBJ2-2, with a tentative D call TRBD2 (5 bases). The germline gives CDR1 LNHDA, CDR2 SQIVND (reference sequence). This CDR3 is built from 13 residues. V was trimmed by 8 bases and J by 8 bases, leaving 15 bases between them. This CDR3 is CASFGGYLGELFF. For the CDR3, the DNA is TGTGCCAGTTTCGGCGGGTATTTGGGGGAGCTGTTTTTT.

This rearrangement joins TRBV27 to TRBJ1-4; a weak D match, TRBD1 (5 bases). Trimming took off 0 bases at V and 6 bases at J, with 11 bases between the two ends. This CDR3 is 15 amino acids long. CDR1 MNHEY and CDR2 SMNVEV come from the germline V gene (reference sequence). CDR3 bases: TGTGCCAGCAGTTTATCGGGGGGATCGGATGAAAAACTGTTTTTT. It translates to CASSLSGGSDEKLFF.

A remark on this clone: The germline gene is not matched at one end of the junction; a read error may be the cause. This rearrangement joins TRBV28 to TRBJ1-5; possible D gene TRBD1, 5 bases. The CDR3 loop spans 11 amino acids. Per germline, CDR1 MDHEN and CDR2 SYDVKM. DNA of the CDR3: TGTGCCAGCAGTTCTTACGCGGGGGAGGATTTT. Its protein is CASSSYAGEDF. The full variable domain, completed using reference TRBV28 and TRBJ1-5, is DVKVTQSSRYLVKRTGEKVFLECVQDMDHENMFWYRQDPGLGLRLIYFSYDVKMKEKGDIPEGYSVSREKKERFSLILESASTNQTSMYLCASSSYAGEDFGDGTRLSIL.

The chain couples TRBV18 to TRBJ2-7, with D maybe TRBD2 (5 bases). The ends were cut back, 2 bases at V and 7 bases at J, with 6 bases in the middle. Per the germline V gene, CDR1 is KGHSH and CDR2 is LQKENI. The CDR3 loop spans 11 amino acids. CDR3 loop: CASSPGSEQYF. CDR3 sequence (DNA): TGTGCCAGCTCACCAGGGAGTGAGCAGTACTTC.

The rearrangement joins TRBV30 to TRBJ2-3, with 7 bases that match TRBD2. Germline CDR1 is GTSNPN and CDR2 is SVGIG (reference sequence). J lost 4 bases, V lost 0 bases, and 4 bases had no gene match. This CDR3 has 14 amino acids. CDR3 sequence: CAWSVGGSADTQYF. The CDR3 coding sequence is TGTGCCTGGAGTGTTGGCGGGAGTGCAGATACGCAGTATTTT.

This chain connects TRBV28 to TRBJ1-2, with D hard to call. CDR1 and CDR2 from the germline V gene are MDHEN and SYDVKM. The CDR3 extends over 15 amino acids. The V end was cut by 6 bases, the J end by 3 bases, with 17 bases between. CDR3 loop: CASSLTTNSDYGYTF. As DNA, the CDR3 is TGTGCCAGCAGCCTAACAACAAATAGCGACTATGGCTACACCTTC.

This clone has only one observation. This chain uses TRBV9 with TRBJ2-3; the D gene could be TRBD1 or TRBD2 (5 bases each). V lost 7 bases to trimming and J lost 1 base, with 10 bases between them. The CDR3 runs to 13 residues. The germline V gene encodes CDR1 SGDLS and CDR2 YYNGEE. CDR3 protein: CASGQGGTDTQYF. The DNA for the CDR3 is TGTGCCAGCGGGCAGGGAGGCACAGATACGCAGTATTTT.

The J gene is TRBJ1-1, the V gene TRBV10-3; D unclear. The V and J ends lost 0 bases and 2 bases respectively, with 10 bases between them. Germline values: CDR1 ENHRY, CDR2 SYGVKD. The CDR3 loop spans 15 amino acids. Written as DNA, the CDR3 is TGTGCCATCAGTGAGTCGCTGTCAGGTAACACTGAAGCTTTCTTT. It is translated as CAISESLSGNTEAFF.

The V call is TRBV7-9, the J call TRBJ2-5; D unresolved. CDR3 length: 14 amino acids. Trimming took off 1 base at V and 7 bases at J, with 13 bases between the two ends. CDR1 and CDR2 (germline): SEHNR, FQNEAQ (reference sequence). The CDR3 region has the DNA TGTGCCAGCAGCTTAGTAACGGCAATCGGGACCCAGTACTTC. It yields the protein CASSLVTAIGTQYF.

This chain joins TRBV6-5 and TRBJ1-1; a possible D gene is TRBD1 (6 bases). The germline V and J ends were trimmed by 4 bases and 7 bases, with 13 bases remaining between them. The CDR3 contains 13 residues. Germline V gene data show CDR1 as MNHEY and CDR2 as SVGAGI. CDR3 sequence: CASSFRGLSEAFF. In nucleotides, the CDR3 is TGTGCCAGCAGTTTCCGGGGGCTGAGTGAAGCTTTCTTT.

V gene TRBV5-4 combines with J gene TRBJ1-1, with no clear D. V lost 4 bases to trimming and J lost 0 bases, with 13 bases between them. Germline V gene sequence: CDR1 SGHNT, CDR2 YYREEE (reference sequence). CDR3 length equals 15 residues. CDR3 residues: CASSLSSSLNTEAFF. The CDR3 nucleotides are TGTGCCAGCAGCCTCTCCAGCTCGCTGAACACTGAAGCTTTCTTT.

The chain carries TRBV15 and TRBJ2-2, with D possibly being TRBD2 (5 bases). V was clipped by 3 bases and J by 6 bases, with 8 bases between them. Germline V gene lookup returns CDR1 LNHNV and CDR2 YYDKDF (reference sequence). CDR3 length: 13 residues. The CDR3 DNA follows: TGTGCCACCAGCAGTAGAGCGGCCGGGGAGCTGTTTTTT. It translates to CATSSRAAGELFF. Complete variable domain (other parts from reference TRBV15 and TRBJ2-2): DAMVIQNPRYQVTQFGKPVTLSCSQTLNHNVMYWYQQKSSQAPKLLFHYYDKDFNNEADTPDNFQSRRPNTSFCFLDIRSPGLGDTAMYLCATSSRAAGELFFGEGSRLTVL.

This chain connects TRBV21-1 to TRBJ2-2; the D call TRBD1 from the table was never checked on the DNA. TRBV21-1 is designated a pseudogene. The CDR3 sequence is 17 residues long. CDR3 bases: TGTGCCAGCCTAACCGAACAGGGTCCATTCAACACCGGGGAGCTGTTTTTT. Its protein product is CASLTEQGPFNTGELFF.

V and J are TRBV28 and TRBJ2-7; perhaps TRBD1 as D (6 bases). V was cut by 5 bases and J by 2 bases, with 13 bases left in between. Germline assignment: CDR1 MDHEN and CDR2 SYDVKM. The CDR3 sequence is 14 residues long. CDR3 loop: CASSRGQIAYEQYF. The CDR3 DNA reads TGTGCCAGCAGTAGAGGACAGATCGCCTACGAGCAGTACTTC. Variable domain in full (rest from reference TRBV28 and TRBJ2-7): DVKVTQSSRYLVKRTGEKVFLECVQDMDHENMFWYRQDPGLGLRLIYFSYDVKMKEKGDIPEGYSVSREKKERFSLILESASTNQTSMYLCASSRGQIAYEQYFGPGTRLTVT.

This chain connects TRBV4-2 to TRBJ1-1; TRBD1 aligns across 9 bases. The CDR3 is 15 amino acids. Unmatched junction bases numbered 2, after V lost 3 bases and J lost 0 bases. CDR1 and CDR2 (germline): LGHNA, YNFKEQ. CDR3 bases: TGTGCCAGCAGCCAGACAGGGGGGTTGAACACTGAAGCTTTCTTT. It encodes CASSQTGGLNTEAFF.

The rearrangement joins TRBV4-2 to TRBJ2-7; D gene ambiguous. V lost 0 bases and J lost 3, with 12 bases in between. The CDR3 runs to 15 residues. Germline values: CDR1 LGHNA, CDR2 YNFKEQ. The CDR3 loop is CASSQDYGADYEQYF. For the CDR3, the DNA is TGTGCCAGCAGCCAAGATTATGGAGCCGACTACGAGCAGTACTTC.

The rearrangement links TRBV7-9 to TRBJ2-3; unclear D gene. The CDR3 is 12 amino acids. Per the germline V gene, CDR1 is SEHNR and CDR2 is FQNEAQ (reference sequence). V dropped 2 bases and J dropped 6 bases, with 6 bases sitting between them. In DNA, the CDR3 is TGTGCCAGCAGCTTAACCCCCGATACGCAGTATTTT. Residues: CASSLTPDTQYF.

This chain links TRBV28 with TRBJ2-1; the D is unclear. Per germline, CDR1 MDHEN and CDR2 SYDVKM. The V end lost 6 bases, the J end lost 8 bases, and 11 bases lay between the germline ends. This CDR3 has 12 residues. The CDR3 loop is CASSRTWYEQFF. CDR3 DNA: TGTGCCAGCAGCCGGACCTGGTATGAGCAGTTCTTC.